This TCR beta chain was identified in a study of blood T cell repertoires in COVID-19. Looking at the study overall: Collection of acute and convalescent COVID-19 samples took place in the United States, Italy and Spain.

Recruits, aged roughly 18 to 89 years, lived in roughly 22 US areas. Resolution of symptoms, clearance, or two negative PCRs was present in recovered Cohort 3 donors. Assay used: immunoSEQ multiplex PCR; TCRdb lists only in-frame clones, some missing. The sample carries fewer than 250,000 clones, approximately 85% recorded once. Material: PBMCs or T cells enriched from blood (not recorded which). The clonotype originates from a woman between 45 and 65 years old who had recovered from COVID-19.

The CDR3 region has the DNA TGTGCCAGCAGTAACCCGGGGGGGAACACTGAAGCTTTCTTT. This codes for CASSNPGGNTEAFF. The chain is built from TRBV2 and TRBJ1-1, with D perhaps matching TRBD1 (5 bases). The CDR3 has 14 amino acids. Germline CDR1 SNHLY, CDR2 FYNNEI. Trimming stripped 5 bases from V and 1 base from J, with 11 bases between.